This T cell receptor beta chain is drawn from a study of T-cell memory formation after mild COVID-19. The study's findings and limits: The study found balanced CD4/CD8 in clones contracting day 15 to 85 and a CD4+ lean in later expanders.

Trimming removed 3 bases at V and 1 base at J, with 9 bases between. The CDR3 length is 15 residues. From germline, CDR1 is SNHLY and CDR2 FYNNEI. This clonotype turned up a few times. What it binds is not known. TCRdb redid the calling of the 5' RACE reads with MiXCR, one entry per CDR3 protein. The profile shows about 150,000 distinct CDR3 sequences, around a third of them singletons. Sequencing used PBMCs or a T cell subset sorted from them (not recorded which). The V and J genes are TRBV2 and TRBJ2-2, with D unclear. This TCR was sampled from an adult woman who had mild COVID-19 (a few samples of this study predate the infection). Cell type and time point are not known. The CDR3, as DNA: TGTGCCAGCAGTGATTCGATTAGGAACACCGGGGAGCTGTTTTTT. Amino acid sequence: CASSDSIRNTGELFF. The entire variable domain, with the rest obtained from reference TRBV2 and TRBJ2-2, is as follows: EPEVTQTPSHQVTQMGQEVILRCVPISNHLYFYWYRQILGQKVEFLVSFYNNEISEKSEIFDDQFSVERPDGSNFTLKIRSTKLEDSAMYFCASSDSIRNTGELFFGEGSRLTVL.